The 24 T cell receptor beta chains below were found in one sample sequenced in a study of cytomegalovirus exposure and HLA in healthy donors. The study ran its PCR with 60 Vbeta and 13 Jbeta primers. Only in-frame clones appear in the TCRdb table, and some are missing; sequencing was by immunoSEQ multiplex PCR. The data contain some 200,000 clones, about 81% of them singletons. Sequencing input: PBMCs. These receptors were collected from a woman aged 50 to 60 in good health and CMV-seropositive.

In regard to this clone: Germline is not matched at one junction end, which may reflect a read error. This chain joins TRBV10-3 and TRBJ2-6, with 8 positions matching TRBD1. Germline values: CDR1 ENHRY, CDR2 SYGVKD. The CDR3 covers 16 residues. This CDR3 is CAIKDRENSGANGLTF. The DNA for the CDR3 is TGTGCCATCAAGGACAGGGAAAACTCTGGGGCCAACGGCCTGACTTTC.

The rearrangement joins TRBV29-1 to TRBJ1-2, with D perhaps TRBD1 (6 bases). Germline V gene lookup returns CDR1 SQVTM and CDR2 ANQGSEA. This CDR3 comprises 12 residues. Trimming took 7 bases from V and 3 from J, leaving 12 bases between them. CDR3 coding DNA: TGCAGCGCAAGAAAGGGGGACTATGGCTACACCTTC. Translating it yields CSARKGDYGYTF.

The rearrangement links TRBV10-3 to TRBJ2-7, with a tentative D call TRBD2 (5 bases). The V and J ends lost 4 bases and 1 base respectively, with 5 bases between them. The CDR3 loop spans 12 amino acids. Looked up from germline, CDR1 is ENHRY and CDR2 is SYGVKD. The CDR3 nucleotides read TGTGCCATCAGTGCGGGGTCCTACGAGCAGTACTTC. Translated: CAISAGSYEQYF.

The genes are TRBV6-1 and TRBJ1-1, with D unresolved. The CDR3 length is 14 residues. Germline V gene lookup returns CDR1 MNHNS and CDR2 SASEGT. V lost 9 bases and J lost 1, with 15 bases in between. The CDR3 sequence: CASTPGSSNTEAFF. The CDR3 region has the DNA TGTGCCAGTACCCCCGGGTCTTCGAACACTGAAGCTTTCTTT.

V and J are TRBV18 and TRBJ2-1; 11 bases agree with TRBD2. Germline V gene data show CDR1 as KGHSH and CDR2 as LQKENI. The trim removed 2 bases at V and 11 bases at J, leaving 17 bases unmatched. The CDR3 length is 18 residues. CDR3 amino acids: CASSPTPPDLAGGIKQFF. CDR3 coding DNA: TGTGCCAGCTCACCAACCCCACCCGATCTAGCGGGGGGAATTAAGCAGTTCTTC.

In nucleotides, the CDR3 is TGTGCCATCAGTGCCGGGACAAAATACAATGAGCAGTTCTTC. Translation: CAISAGTKYNEQFF. The chain joins TRBV10-3 to TRBJ2-1; a weak D match, TRBD1 (6 bases). The CDR3 covers 14 residues. V gave up 4 bases and J gave up 4 bases, with 11 bases separating them. Per germline, CDR1 ENHRY and CDR2 SYGVKD.

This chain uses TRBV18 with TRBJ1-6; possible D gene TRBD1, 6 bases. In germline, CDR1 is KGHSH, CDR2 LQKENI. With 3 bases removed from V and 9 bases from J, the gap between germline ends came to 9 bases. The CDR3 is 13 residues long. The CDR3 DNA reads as TGTGCCAGCTCACCGGGGGCGGTTTCACCCCTCCACTTT. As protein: CASSPGAVSPLHF.

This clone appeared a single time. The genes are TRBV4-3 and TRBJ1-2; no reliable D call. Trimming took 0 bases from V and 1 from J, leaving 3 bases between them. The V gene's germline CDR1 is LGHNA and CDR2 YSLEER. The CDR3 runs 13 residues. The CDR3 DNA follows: TGCGCCAGCAGCCAAGACAGTAACTATGGCTACACCTTC. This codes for CASSQDSNYGYTF.

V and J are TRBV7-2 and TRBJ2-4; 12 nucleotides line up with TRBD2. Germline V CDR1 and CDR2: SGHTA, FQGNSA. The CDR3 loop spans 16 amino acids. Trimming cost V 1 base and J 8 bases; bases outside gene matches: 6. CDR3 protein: CASSLVSSGGADIQYF. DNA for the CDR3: TGTGCCAGCAGCTTAGTTTCTAGCGGGGGGGCGGACATTCAGTACTTC. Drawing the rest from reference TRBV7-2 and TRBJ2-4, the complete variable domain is GAGVSQSPSNKVTEKGKDVELRCDPISGHTALYWYRQSLGQGLEFLIYFQGNSAPDKSGLPSDRFSAERTGGSVSTLTIQRTQQEDSAVYLCASSLVSSGGADIQYFGAGTRLSVL.

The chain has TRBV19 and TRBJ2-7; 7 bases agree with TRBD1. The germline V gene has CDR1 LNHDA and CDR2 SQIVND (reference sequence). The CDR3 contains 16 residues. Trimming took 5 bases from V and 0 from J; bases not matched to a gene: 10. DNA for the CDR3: TGTGCCAGTAGTCTAACCGGGACAGCGCTCTCCTACGAGCAGTACTTC. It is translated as CASSLTGTALSYEQYF.

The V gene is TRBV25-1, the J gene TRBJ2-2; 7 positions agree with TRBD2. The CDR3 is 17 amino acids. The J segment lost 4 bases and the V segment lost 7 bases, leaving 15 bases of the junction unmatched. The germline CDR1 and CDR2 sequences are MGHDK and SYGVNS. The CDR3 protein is CASTRGASGDRTGELFF. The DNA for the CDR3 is TGTGCCAGCACCCGCGGAGCTAGCGGAGACCGCACCGGGGAGCTGTTTTTT.

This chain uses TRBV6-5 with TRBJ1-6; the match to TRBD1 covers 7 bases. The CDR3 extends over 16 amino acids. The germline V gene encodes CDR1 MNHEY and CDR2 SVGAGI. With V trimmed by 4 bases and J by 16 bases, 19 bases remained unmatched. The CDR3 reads CASSLTGLTHLSILHF. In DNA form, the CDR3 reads TGTGCCAGCAGTTTGACAGGGTTAACTCATTTAAGTATTCTCCACTTT.

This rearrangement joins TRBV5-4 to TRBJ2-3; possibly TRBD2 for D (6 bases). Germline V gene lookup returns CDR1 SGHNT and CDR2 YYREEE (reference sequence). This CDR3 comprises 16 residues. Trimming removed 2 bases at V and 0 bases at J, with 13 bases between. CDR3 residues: CASSFDPSGSTDTQYF. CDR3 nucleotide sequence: TGTGCCAGCAGCTTTGATCCCAGCGGGAGCACAGATACGCAGTATTTT.

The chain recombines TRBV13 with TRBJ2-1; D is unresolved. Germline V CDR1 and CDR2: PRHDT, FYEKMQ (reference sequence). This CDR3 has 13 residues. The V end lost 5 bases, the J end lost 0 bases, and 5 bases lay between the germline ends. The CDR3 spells CASSPFSYNEQFF. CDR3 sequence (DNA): TGTGCCAGCAGCCCCTTCTCCTACAATGAGCAGTTCTTC.

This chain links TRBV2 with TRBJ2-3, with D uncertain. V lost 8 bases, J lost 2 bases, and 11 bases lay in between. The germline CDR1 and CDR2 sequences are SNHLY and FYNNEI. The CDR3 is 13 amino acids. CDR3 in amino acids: CASLREDTDTQYF. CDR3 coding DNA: TGTGCCAGCCTAAGAGAGGACACAGATACGCAGTATTTT.

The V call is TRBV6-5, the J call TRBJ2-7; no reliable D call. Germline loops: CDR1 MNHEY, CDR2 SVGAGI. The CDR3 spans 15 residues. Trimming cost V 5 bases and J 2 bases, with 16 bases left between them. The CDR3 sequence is CASSPQASETYEQYF. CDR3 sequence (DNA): TGTGCCAGCAGTCCCCAAGCCAGCGAGACCTACGAGCAGTACTTC.

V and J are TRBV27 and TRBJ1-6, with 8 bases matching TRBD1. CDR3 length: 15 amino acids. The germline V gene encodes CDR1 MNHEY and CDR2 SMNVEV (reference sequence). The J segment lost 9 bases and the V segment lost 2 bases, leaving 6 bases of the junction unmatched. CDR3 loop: CASSLLGQGGSPLHF. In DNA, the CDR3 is TGTGCCAGCAGTTTACTAGGACAGGGCGGTTCACCCCTCCACTTT.

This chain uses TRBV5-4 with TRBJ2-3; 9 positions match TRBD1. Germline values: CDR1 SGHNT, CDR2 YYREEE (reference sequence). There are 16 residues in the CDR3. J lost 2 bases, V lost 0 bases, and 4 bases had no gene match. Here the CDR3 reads CASSLGRDRDTDTQYF. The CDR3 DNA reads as TGTGCCAGCAGCTTGGGTCGGGACAGGGACACAGATACGCAGTATTTT.

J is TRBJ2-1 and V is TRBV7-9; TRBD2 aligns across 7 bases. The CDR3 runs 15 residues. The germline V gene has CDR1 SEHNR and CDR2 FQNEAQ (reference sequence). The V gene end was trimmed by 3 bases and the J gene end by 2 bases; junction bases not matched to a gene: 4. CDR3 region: CASSFSGGTYNEQFF. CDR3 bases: TGTGCCAGCAGCTTCTCGGGGGGAACCTACAATGAGCAGTTCTTC.

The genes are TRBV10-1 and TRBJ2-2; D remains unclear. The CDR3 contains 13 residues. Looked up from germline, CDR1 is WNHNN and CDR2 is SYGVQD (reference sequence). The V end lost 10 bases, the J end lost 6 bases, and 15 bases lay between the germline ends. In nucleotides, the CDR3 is TGCGCCACTCAGAACCCCCTAGCCGGGGAGCTGTTTTTT. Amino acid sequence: CATQNPLAGELFF.

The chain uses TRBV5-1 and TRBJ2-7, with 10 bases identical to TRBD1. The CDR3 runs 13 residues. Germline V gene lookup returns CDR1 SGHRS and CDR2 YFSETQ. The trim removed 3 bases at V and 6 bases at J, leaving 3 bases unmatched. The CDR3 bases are TGCGCCAGCAGCTGGGACAGGGGAGGCGAGCAGTACTTC. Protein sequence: CASSWDRGGEQYF.

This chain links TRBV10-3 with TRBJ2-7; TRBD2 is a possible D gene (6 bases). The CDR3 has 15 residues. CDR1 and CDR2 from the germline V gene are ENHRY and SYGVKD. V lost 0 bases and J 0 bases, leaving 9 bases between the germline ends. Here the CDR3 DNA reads TGTGCCATCAGTGAGTCACGGGGGAGCTCCTACGAGCAGTACTTC. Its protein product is CAISESRGSSYEQYF.

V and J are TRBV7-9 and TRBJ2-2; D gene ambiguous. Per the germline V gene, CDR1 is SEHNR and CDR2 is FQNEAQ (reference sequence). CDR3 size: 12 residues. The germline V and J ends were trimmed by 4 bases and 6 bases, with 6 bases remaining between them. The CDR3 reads CASSSSAGELFF. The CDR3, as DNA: TGTGCCAGCAGCTCCTCAGCCGGGGAGCTGTTTTTT.

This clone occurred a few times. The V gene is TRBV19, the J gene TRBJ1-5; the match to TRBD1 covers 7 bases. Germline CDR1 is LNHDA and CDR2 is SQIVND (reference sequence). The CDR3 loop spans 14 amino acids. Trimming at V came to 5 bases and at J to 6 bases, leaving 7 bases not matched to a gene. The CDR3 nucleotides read TGTGCCAGTAGTGCAGGGACAGTGCCTCAGCCCCAGCATTTT. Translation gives CASSAGTVPQPQHF.